This T cell receptor beta chain comes out of a study of cytomegalovirus exposure and HLA in healthy donors. Whole-study results and caveats: Later analysis associated a missense DCLRE1C variant with TCR beta V- and J-gene trimming. Presence/absence analysis assumed near-uniform sequencing depth across donors.

Germline loops: CDR1 SQVTM, CDR2 ANQGSEA. The CDR3 sequence is 16 residues long. J was trimmed by 7 bases and V by 0 bases; bases with no gene match: 8. With respect to this clone: Its antigen is not known.

Each donor's status was that of a healthy bone marrow donor. The primer mix had 60 Vbeta and 13 Jbeta primers. Produced via immunoSEQ multiplex PCR; TCRdb's table is partial and in-frame only. This sample's table reports approximately 150,000 clones. The source is a woman aged 18-35 years in good health and CMV-seronegative. The sample comprised PBMCs. The J gene is TRBJ2-2, the V gene TRBV29-1; 10 nucleotides line up with TRBD2. The CDR3 spells CSVEDLASGSSGELFF. The CDR3 nucleotides read TGCAGCGTTGAAGATTTGGCTAGCGGGAGCAGCGGGGAGCTGTTTTTT.